This TCR beta chain is from a study of neoadjuvant anti-PD-1 for oral cavity cancer. General observations from the study: Treg/Th17 ratio rose with pretreatment blood and fell with post-treatment tumor TCRbeta clonality.

TCRdb keeps only in-frame clones here, not all; method: immunoSEQ multiplex PCR. Of about 9,600 clones in the sample, 60% to 80% were seen once. Time point given: after neoadjuvant nivolumab, at surgical resection. To note about this clone: Its specificity is unknown.

Germline lookup yields CDR1 SGHAT and CDR2 FQNNGV. Trimming pared 4 bases from V and 0 bases from J, leaving 13 bases between. The CDR3 contains 16 residues. The sequences come from PBMCs, collected after nivolumab (anti-PD-1) treatment. J is TRBJ1-3 and V is TRBV11-2; D is undetermined. This TCR came from a person aged 35 to 85 with oral cavity squamous cell carcinoma. The CDR3 nucleotides are TGTGCCAGCAGCTCCGGACTTCCTGGCTCTGGAAACACCATATATTTT. Residues: CASSSGLPGSGNTIYF.